These 10 T cell receptor beta chains originate from one sample sequenced in a study of beta chain features in type 1 diabetes (dated by TCRdb to the late 2010s). What the authors observed across the whole study: In all four CD4+ subsets, TCRB CDR3 length was moderately but significantly shorter in type 1 diabetes patients.

The library was made by the immunoSEQ multiplex PCR assay. The entire isolated RNA was reverse transcribed using the High Capacity cDNA Reverse Transcription Kit, and thus expressed TCRB transcripts were sequenced. The source is immuneACCESS, and TCRdb retained only in-frame sequences with V and J called. Part of the clones is not carried over; for the studies checked, unresolved V genes explain less than half of this, and the remainder is unexplained. Present in this sample are 500,000 to 650,000 clones, roughly an eighth of which were seen just once. The top ten constitute roughly 0.11% of the sample. What these receptors recognize is not known. What was sequenced was naive CD4+ T cells from blood. What this sample's cell subset or site label stands for: true naive CD4+ T cells. The receptors shown here come from a man aged 25 to 40 with type 1 diabetes.

This clone was observed a handful of times. The chain links TRBV5-1 to TRBJ2-5; TRBD1 matches 10 bases. CDR3 size: 16 residues. Trimming removed 0 bases from V and 4 bases from J; junction bases left unmatched: 6. Germline loops: CDR1 SGHRS, CDR2 YFSETQ. CDR3 nucleotide sequence: TGCGCCAGCAGCTTGGGACAGGGGGCATCGGTAGAGACCCAGTACTTC. Protein sequence: CASSLGQGASVETQYF.

This clone was seen only a few times. The rearrangement uses TRBV9 and TRBJ2-7; D unresolved. CDR3 length: 12 amino acids. Trimming took off 0 bases at V and 6 bases at J, with 7 bases between the two ends. CDR1 is SGDLS, CDR2 YYNGEE, per germline. Here the CDR3 reads CASSVATGEQYF. The CDR3, as DNA: TGTGCCAGCAGCGTAGCTACGGGCGAGCAGTACTTC.

This sequence joins TRBV28 and TRBJ2-7; TRBD2 agrees at 8 bases. The CDR3 is 15 residues long. V was clipped by 4 bases and J by 7 bases; unmatched bases: 12. The germline CDR1 and CDR2 sequences are MDHEN and SYDVKM. The CDR3 DNA reads TGTGCCAGCAGTTCCCCGACTAGCGAGTCCCGTGAGCAGTACTTC. This encodes CASSSPTSESREQYF.

The J gene is TRBJ2-7, the V gene TRBV29-1; TRBD1 aligns across 9 bases. This CDR3 has 12 residues. The junction had 4 bases not matched to a gene; V was cut back by 7 bases and J by 3 bases. Germline loops: CDR1 SQVTM, CDR2 ANQGSEA. The CDR3 nucleotides are TGCAGCGCCCAGACAGGGGGCTACGAGCAGTACTTC. Encoded protein: CSAQTGGYEQYF.

This clone was detected a few times. V and J are TRBV5-1 and TRBJ1-1; a weak D match, TRBD1 (6 bases). The CDR3 has 13 residues. The germline CDR1 and CDR2 sequences are SGHRS and YFSETQ. Trimming left V 7 bases short and J 7 bases short, with 17 bases between. DNA for the CDR3: TGCGCCAGCGGAATAAACGGGGGCAATGAAGCTTTCTTT. This translates into CASGINGGNEAFF.

This clone has more than one count but fewer than ten. This chain uses TRBV30 with TRBJ2-7; D unresolved. V lost 0 bases and J 0 bases, leaving 9 bases between the germline ends. The CDR3 length is 14 residues. CDR1 and CDR2 from the germline V gene are GTSNPN and SVGIG (reference sequence). For the CDR3, the DNA is TGTGCCTGGAGTGTTGGGTATAGCTCCTACGAGCAGTACTTC. It codes for CAWSVGYSSYEQYF.

The chain links TRBV29-1 to TRBJ1-1, with a possible D match to TRBD1 (6 bases). The CDR3 sequence is 13 residues long. Germline CDR1 is SQVTM and CDR2 is ANQGSEA. Trimming shortened V by 2 bases and J by 1 base, and 8 bases separated the two germline ends. In DNA form, the CDR3 reads TGCAGCGTTGAAAGGACAGCGAACACTGAAGCTTTCTTT. Translating it yields CSVERTANTEAFF.

For the CDR3, the DNA is TGTGCCAGCAGCTTAGGGCCACTAGGAACCCAGTACTTC. It encodes CASSLGPLGTQYF. The chain carries TRBV7-9 and TRBJ2-5; possibly TRBD2 for D (5 bases). Trimming removed 1 base from V and 8 bases from J, with 11 bases in between. This CDR3 comprises 13 residues. Germline CDR1 SEHNR, CDR2 FQNEAQ (reference sequence).

The chain combines TRBV10-3 with TRBJ2-7; D is tentatively TRBD1 or TRBD2 (5 bases each). The V gene's germline CDR1 is ENHRY and CDR2 SYGVKD. This CDR3 is built from 16 residues. V was cut by 0 bases and J by 1 base, with 13 bases left in between. The CDR3 region has the DNA TGTGCCATCAGTGAGTCGTTAGAGGGACCTTCCTACGAGCAGTACTTC. Protein product: CAISESLEGPSYEQYF.

This clone was found a few times. The CDR3 DNA sequence: TGCGCCAGCAGCTTGGGAAGCCGGGGACAGCACACCGGGGAGCTGTTTTTT. Translation gives CASSLGSRGQHTGELFF. The chain employs TRBV5-1 and TRBJ2-2; TRBD1 matches 7 bases. Germline-derived CDR1 and CDR2 are SGHRS and YFSETQ. The junction had 8 bases not matched to a gene; V was cut back by 0 bases and J by 3 bases. CDR3 length: 17 amino acids. Using reference TRBV5-1 and TRBJ2-2 for the parts outside the CDR3, the full variable domain is KAGVTQTPRYLIKTRGQQVTLSCSPISGHRSVSWYQQTPGQGLQFLFEYFSETQRNKGNFPGRFSGRQFSNSRSEMNVSTLELGDSALYLCASSLGSRGQHTGELFFGEGSRLTVL.